The next 2 T cell receptor beta chains were all read from a single sample in a study of T cell repertoires in cytomegalovirus infection. TCRdb analysed the reads with MiXCR anew, one entry per CDR3 protein. The sample carries around 800,000 distinct CDR3 sequences, about 31% recorded once. Their recognized antigens are unknown. Specimen: cultured CD8+ T cells from PBMCs, collected from culture after CMV antigen stimulation. These receptors all come from a human donor in good health (CMV status not recorded). Some clones in this sample may be carry-over from other donors' samples.

This clonotype was counted a few times. The rearrangement uses TRBV7-6 and TRBJ2-1; D assignment may be TRBD1 or TRBD2 (5 bases each). Germline CDR1 and CDR2: SGHVS and FNYEAQ. The CDR3 has 13 amino acids. Trimming shortened V by 1 base and J by 7 bases, and 8 bases separated the two germline ends. DNA of the CDR3: TGTGCCAGCAGCTTAGGGGACCTTAATGAGCAGTTCTTC. Translating gives CASSLGDLNEQFF.

There are many counts of this clonotype. The V call is TRBV7-8, the J call TRBJ2-1, with TRBD2 identical over 9 bases. Germline V gives CDR1 SGHVS, CDR2 FQNEAQ. Unmatched junction bases numbered 7, after V lost 4 bases and J lost 6 bases. The CDR3 runs 15 residues. The CDR3 spells CASSSSAGGVNEQFF. The CDR3 bases are TGTGCCAGCAGCTCCTCGGCGGGGGGGGTCAATGAGCAGTTCTTC.